This T cell receptor (beta chain) was found in a study of early stage breast cancer tumors. V was clipped by 3 bases and J by 4 bases, with 13 bases between them. CDR1 is LGHNA and CDR2 is YNFKEQ in the germline V gene. This CDR3 is 15 amino acids long. Produced via immunoSEQ multiplex PCR; TCRdb's table is partial and in-frame only. The top ten clones hold 3.5% of a sample with about 72,000 clones, 65% to 80% of them seen once. In the case of this clone: What it binds is not known.

Findings of the study overall: Tumors had approximately 2.4-fold higher T cell density than normal breast.

The clonotype originates from a person aged 55 to 69 with breast cancer. The J gene is TRBJ1-5, the V gene TRBV4-2; tentatively, D is TRBD1 (5 bases). What was sequenced was blood. Here the CDR3 DNA reads TGTGCCAGCAGCCAGCTCGGGGGGATGAATCAGCCCCAGCATTTT. Residues: CASSQLGGMNQPQHF.